The entry below gives a single T cell receptor (beta chain) sequence along with its context. This sample is drawn from a study of cytomegalovirus exposure and HLA in healthy donors. Clones were read by immunoSEQ multiplex PCR, and TCRdb kept only the in-frame ones, dropping some. The sample lists about 110,000 clones, roughly 90% occurring once. Germline CDR1 and CDR2: MNHEY and SVGAGI. Trimming took off 0 bases at V and 4 bases at J, with 12 bases between the two ends. This CDR3 comprises 15 residues. Source material: PBMCs. This chain joins TRBV6-5 and TRBJ2-5, with D possibly being TRBD1 (6 bases). The sequence derives from a woman under 30 in good health and CMV-seropositive. The CDR3 region is CASSYSQGLTETQYF. The CDR3 nucleotides read TGTGCCAGCAGTTACTCGCAGGGGCTAACAGAGACCCAGTACTTC.